Below are 13 T cell receptor beta chains sequenced from a single sample in a study of Ad26.COV2.S vaccination and SARS-CoV-2 variants. Sample treatment: approximately 18 received Ad26.COV2.S at low or high dose, single or two shots; roughly five received placebo; per-sample allocation not given. The samples were gathered on day 63 after the first injection of vaccine or placebo. Profiled with immunoSEQ multiplex PCR; TCRdb holds only in-frame clones, not every one. The sample gives 330,000 or so clones, roughly 88% of which show up once; approximately 5.8% is in the top ten. Sequenced here: peripheral blood, sampled in a trial of Ad26.COV2.S vaccine versus placebo. The receptors stem from a person aged 18 to 59 who received the Ad26.COV2.S COVID-19 vaccine or a placebo.

The rearrangement uses TRBV6-5 and TRBJ2-1; TRBD2 aligns across 11 bases. The CDR3 sequence is 14 residues long. Germline V CDR1 and CDR2: MNHEY, SVGAGI. V trimming: 2 bases; J trimming: 11 bases; junction bases outside the gene matches: 5. The CDR3 loop is CASSYRLAGSKQFF. CDR3 in DNA: TGTGCCAGCAGTTACCGACTAGCGGGGAGCAAGCAGTTCTTC.

V and J are TRBV6-2 or TRBV6-3 and TRBJ2-2; D is uncertain. The CDR3 has 14 amino acids. Germline lookup yields CDR1 MNHEY and CDR2 SVGEGT. The germline V and J ends were trimmed by 3 bases and 3 bases, with 8 bases remaining between them. For the CDR3, the DNA is TGTGCCAGCAGTTATAGTAGATACACCGGGGAGCTGTTTTTT. It yields the protein CASSYSRYTGELFF.

V gene TRBV4-3 combines with J gene TRBJ1-1; D is ambiguous. Trimming removed 4 bases from V and 1 base from J, with 10 bases in between. CDR3 size: 14 residues. Germline V CDR1 and CDR2: LGHNA, YSLEER. CDR3 amino acids: CASSPQARNTEAFF. The CDR3 DNA is TGCGCCAGCAGCCCCCAAGCCAGGAACACTGAAGCTTTCTTT.

The V call is TRBV19, the J call TRBJ2-7; maybe TRBD2 (6 bases). The CDR3 totals 15 residues. From germline, CDR1 is LNHDA and CDR2 SQIVND (reference sequence). V was trimmed by 6 bases and J by 0 bases, leaving 15 bases between them. The CDR3 DNA sequence: TGTGCCAGTAGCTGGGGGGTGGCTAGCTCCTACGAGCAGTACTTC. Its protein is CASSWGVASSYEQYF.

The J gene is TRBJ1-1, the V gene TRBV5-4, with 7 nucleotides matching TRBD1. CDR1 SGHNT and CDR2 YYREEE come from the germline V gene (reference sequence). Losses at the gene ends were 2 bases for V and 8 bases for J; bases not matched to a gene: 6. CDR3 length equals 13 residues. The CDR3 spells CASSLQGYEEAFF. DNA for the CDR3: TGTGCCAGCAGCTTACAGGGGTATGAAGAAGCTTTCTTT. The full variable domain, rest sourced from reference TRBV5-4 and TRBJ1-1, is ETGVTQSPTHLIKTRGQQVTLRCSSQSGHNTVSWYQQALGQGPQFIFQYYREEENGRGNFPPRFSGLQFPNYSSELNVNALELDDSALYLCASSLQGYEEAFFGQGTRLTVV.

This clone is a singleton in its sample. The chain combines TRBV7-2 with TRBJ1-1; a possible D gene is TRBD1 (6 bases). The ends were cut back, 1 base at V and 10 bases at J, with 13 bases in the middle. The germline gives CDR1 SGHTA, CDR2 FQGNSA. The CDR3 is 13 residues long. CDR3 sequence: CASSLVEGGVAFF. The CDR3 region has the DNA TGTGCCAGCAGCTTAGTAGAGGGGGGGGTAGCTTTCTTT.

The rearrangement joins TRBV9 to TRBJ2-1, with 10 bases fitting TRBD2. This CDR3 has 17 residues. Germline V gene sequence: CDR1 SGDLS, CDR2 YYNGEE. The junction had 11 bases not matched to a gene; V was cut back by 0 bases and J by 8 bases. The CDR3 protein is CASSVEGRLAGVDEQFF. The CDR3 coding sequence is TGTGCCAGCAGCGTAGAGGGGAGACTAGCGGGTGTAGATGAGCAGTTCTTC.

Note on this clone: The sample has other DNA sequences that encode this CDR3 too. V usage is TRBV4-3 and J usage is TRBJ2-2; D perhaps matches TRBD2 (6 bases). The V end was cut by 0 bases, the J end by 5 bases, with 10 bases between. CDR1 is LGHNA and CDR2 is YSLEER in the germline V gene. The length of the CDR3 is 15 residues. CDR3 region: CASSQDGGGTGELFF. The CDR3 coding sequence is TGCGCCAGCAGCCAAGACGGGGGAGGTACCGGGGAGCTGTTTTTT.

The rearrangement uses TRBV2 and TRBJ1-1; D ambiguous. The V end was cut by 7 bases, the J end by 4 bases, with 13 bases between. This CDR3 spans 13 amino acids. Looked up from germline, CDR1 is SNHLY and CDR2 is FYNNEI. Here the CDR3 DNA reads TGTGCCAGCAACCTACTGTCCCGCACTGAAGCTTTCTTT. Translating gives CASNLLSRTEAFF.

V is TRBV9 and J is TRBJ1-5; D unclear. The CDR3 consists of 15 residues. Germline lookup yields CDR1 SGDLS and CDR2 YYNGEE. Trimming left V 3 bases short and J 0 bases short, with 10 bases between. The CDR3 region has the DNA TGTGCCAGCAGCGCTTCCGATTATAGCAATCAGCCCCAGCATTTT. This encodes CASSASDYSNQPQHF.

The J gene is TRBJ2-1, the V gene TRBV6-2 or TRBV6-3, with 14 bases lining up with TRBD2. The CDR3 totals 17 residues. V lost 4 bases to trimming and J lost 10 bases; unmatched junction nucleotides: 12. CDR1 and CDR2 from the germline V gene are MNHEY and SVGEGT. The CDR3 DNA follows: TGTGCCAGCAGTTCGACTAGCGGGAGGGCAACCCCCCAAGAGCAGTTCTTC. Its translation is CASSSTSGRATPQEQFF.

The rearrangement joins TRBV4-3 to TRBJ1-1, with D tentatively TRBD1 (5 bases). CDR1 and CDR2 from the germline V gene are LGHNA and YSLEER. Trimming cost V 1 base and J 3 bases, with 15 bases left between them. CDR3 length: 16 amino acids. CDR3 residues: CASSQVLGEWDTEAFF. The CDR3 nucleotides are TGCGCCAGCAGCCAAGTTCTAGGGGAGTGGGACACTGAAGCTTTCTTT.

The J gene is TRBJ1-2, the V gene TRBV4-1, with a weak D call TRBD1 (5 bases). V was clipped by 0 bases and J by 2 bases, with 10 bases between them. The CDR3 length is 15 residues. Per germline, CDR1 MGHRA and CDR2 YSYEKL. As DNA, the CDR3 is TGCGCCAGCAGCCAAGACAGGGTTTTAAACTATGGCTACACCTTC. Amino acids: CASSQDRVLNYGYTF.